The 11 T cell receptor beta chains given below trace back to one sample, sequenced in a study of blood T cell repertoires in COVID-19. Sequencing used immunoSEQ multiplex PCR; TCRdb keeps in-frame clones, though not all of them. In the table there are approximately 200,000 clones, roughly 87% of which are singletons. The sequencing input was PBMCs or T cells enriched from blood (not recorded which). Every receptor here comes from a woman in her twenties or thirties who had recovered from COVID-19.

V is TRBV19 and J is TRBJ1-1; the D gene is possibly TRBD1 (5 bases). The V end lost 5 bases, the J end lost 3 bases, and 10 bases lay between the germline ends. The CDR3 is made up of 13 amino acids. The V gene's germline CDR1 is LNHDA and CDR2 SQIVND (reference sequence). CDR3 amino acids: CASSPFRDTEAFF. CDR3 in DNA: TGTGCCAGTAGTCCGTTCAGGGACACTGAAGCTTTCTTT.

The chain uses TRBV15 and TRBJ1-5, with a weak D call TRBD1 (6 bases). This CDR3 comprises 15 residues. V lost 1 base and J lost 3, with 10 bases in between. Germline CDR1 LNHNV, CDR2 YYDKDF (reference sequence). The CDR3 here is CATSRGTAHNQPQHF. The DNA for the CDR3 is TGTGCCACCAGCAGAGGGACAGCCCACAATCAGCCCCAGCATTTT. Full variable domain (missing parts from reference TRBV15 and TRBJ1-5): DAMVIQNPRYQVTQFGKPVTLSCSQTLNHNVMYWYQQKSSQAPKLLFHYYDKDFNNEADTPDNFQSRRPNTSFCFLDIRSPGLGDTAMYLCATSRGTAHNQPQHFGDGTRLSIL.

This chain joins TRBV18 and TRBJ1-1; D gene ambiguous. This CDR3 contains 14 residues. Germline values: CDR1 KGHSH, CDR2 LQKENI. The ends were cut back, 5 bases at V and 5 bases at J, with 15 bases in the middle. The CDR3 spells CASSASPGWTEAFF. DNA of the CDR3: TGTGCCAGCTCAGCATCCCCGGGGTGGACTGAAGCTTTCTTT.

This chain connects TRBV5-1 to TRBJ2-1; TRBD2 matches at 7 bases. The CDR3 totals 15 residues. Germline loops: CDR1 SGHRS, CDR2 YFSETQ. V was pared by 1 base and J by 8 bases, with 9 bases of the junction left unmatched. For the CDR3, the DNA is TGCGCCAGCAGCTTGAAGTGGGAGGGAGTCTATGAGCAGTTCTTC. Its translation: CASSLKWEGVYEQFF.

Comments on this clone: The identical CDR3 is also encoded by other nucleotide sequences in the sample. This chain links TRBV3-1 (or the pseudogene TRBV3-2) with TRBJ1-1; D remains unclear. V gave up 1 base and J gave up 4 bases, with 10 bases separating them. The length of the CDR3 is 14 residues. Per germline, CDR1 LGHDT and CDR2 YNNKEL (reference sequence). CDR3 in DNA: TGTGCCAGCAGCCAAGGGGCGGGTAGCACTGAAGCTTTCTTT. Its protein is CASSQGAGSTEAFF.

The J gene is TRBJ1-5, the V gene TRBV28, with 8 bases that match TRBD1. This CDR3 region has 19 residues. V was clipped by 2 bases and J by 2 bases; unmatched bases: 14. Looked up from germline, CDR1 is MDHEN and CDR2 is SYDVKM. CDR3 sequence reads: CASSLRGPTGGWGNQPQHF. Written as DNA, the CDR3 is TGTGCCAGCAGTTTAAGAGGACCTACAGGGGGATGGGGCAATCAGCCCCAGCATTTT.

The chain recombines TRBV19 with TRBJ1-2; the D gene is possibly TRBD1 (6 bases). Looked up from germline, CDR1 is LNHDA and CDR2 is SQIVND (reference sequence). V was trimmed by 5 bases and J by 5 bases, leaving 18 bases between them. This CDR3 contains 15 residues. CDR3: CASSPGGGMVYGYTF. CDR3 bases: TGTGCCAGTAGTCCGGGCGGGGGCATGGTATATGGCTACACCTTC.

The chain carries TRBV7-2 and TRBJ2-3, with 13 positions matching TRBD2. Germline CDR1 and CDR2: SGHTA and FQGNSA. This CDR3 has 17 residues. The V and J ends lost 1 base and 6 bases, in that order; junction bases with no gene match: 7. The CDR3 here is CASSLVTSGGGTDTQYF. The DNA for the CDR3 is TGTGCCAGCAGCTTAGTAACTAGCGGGGGGGGAACGGATACGCAGTATTTT.

This chain uses TRBV9 with TRBJ1-6; no clear D. Germline-derived CDR1 and CDR2 are SGDLS and YYNGEE. The germline V and J ends were trimmed by 0 bases and 7 bases, with 17 bases remaining between them. The CDR3 has 17 residues. CDR3 DNA: TGTGCCAGCAGCGTAGACGCTTTGGAGGCCGCCAATTCACCCCTCCACTTT. It specifies CASSVDALEAANSPLHF.

This clone is a singleton in its sample. The V and J genes are TRBV7-2 and TRBJ1-3, with 8 bases that match TRBD1. The CDR3 extends over 17 amino acids. V lost 5 bases to trimming and J lost 6 bases; unmatched junction nucleotides: 15. Germline lookup yields CDR1 SGHTA and CDR2 FQGNSA. The CDR3 loop reads CASSPSLVATGVNTIYF. The DNA of the CDR3 is TGTGCCAGCAGCCCATCCCTGGTAGCGACAGGGGTAAACACCATATATTTT.

About this clone itself: Other DNA sequences in this sample translate to the same CDR3. The V and J genes are TRBV18 and TRBJ1-2; 8 nucleotides match TRBD1. The length of the CDR3 is 15 residues. V shed 0 bases, J shed 5 bases, and the junction held 5 bases outside the gene matches. Per germline, CDR1 KGHSH and CDR2 LQKENI. The CDR3 DNA is TGTGCCAGCTCACCACCGACAGGGGAGGGTTATGGCTACACCTTC. Amino acids: CASSPPTGEGYGYTF. The variable domain in full, completed from reference TRBV18 and TRBJ1-2, reads NAGVMQNPRHLVRRRGQEARLRCSPMKGHSHVYWYRQLPEEGLKFMVYLQKENIIDESGMPKERFSAEFPKEGPSILRIQQVVRGDSAAYFCASSPPTGEGYGYTFGSGTRLTVV.